This entry lists 15 T cell receptor beta chains sequenced from one sample in a study of tumor and adjacent non-tumor tissue in lung cancer. A modified ARM-PCR protocol with three rounds of nested PCR amplified TCRbeta. One entry per CDR3 protein, called by TCRdb with MiXCR from the multiplex PCR reads. Of 110,000 or so distinct CDR3 sequences listed, roughly 80% are singletons. The template was RNA from unsorted bulk tissue. The sample consisted of lung tumor tissue. The source of these receptors is a woman aged 55-69 years with non-small cell lung cancer.

This chain links TRBV6-5 with TRBJ2-5; D may be TRBD2 (6 bases). This CDR3 is 18 amino acids long. CDR1 and CDR2 (germline): MNHEY, SVGAGI. The V end lost 6 bases, the J end lost 4 bases, and 27 bases lay between the germline ends. The CDR3 loop reads CASSALLATTRGRETQYF. The DNA for the CDR3 is TGTGCCAGCAGCGCCCTCCTAGCGACTACCCGAGGGCGAGAGACCCAGTACTTC.

A remark on this clonotype: A much larger clone differs from this one at a single base, so this may be a read error. The chain carries TRBV6-1 and TRBJ2-7; D gene unclear. The CDR3 has 13 residues. The germline V gene encodes CDR1 MNHNS and CDR2 SASEGT. The CDR3 nucleotides are TGTACCAGCAGTGTTTCACAGTTCTACGAGCAGTACTTC. Encoded protein: CTSSVSQFYEQYF.

A note on this clonotype: The junction departs from the called germline gene at one end, perhaps through a read error. V is TRBV11-2 and J is TRBJ2-3; weak D call: TRBD2 (5 bases). The germline V gene encodes CDR1 SGHAT and CDR2 FQNNGV. The CDR3 totals 15 residues. The CDR3 is CASIATGMATDTQYF. The CDR3 nucleotides are TGTGCGAGCATCGCCACCGGGATGGCCACAGATACGCAGTATTTT.

This clonotype was seen ten or more times. V gene TRBV29-1 combines with J gene TRBJ2-3, with D perhaps matching TRBD1 (5 bases). Germline V gene sequence: CDR1 SQVTM, CDR2 ANQGSEA. The CDR3 contains 14 residues. V lost 4 bases, J lost 1 base, and 12 bases lay in between. Here the CDR3 reads CSVAGLDGTDTQYF. The CDR3 DNA is TGCAGCGTTGCAGGGCTGGATGGCACAGATACGCAGTATTTT.

On this clonotype: A read error is possible here, since a much larger clone lies one base away. This sequence joins TRBV20-1 and TRBJ1-4; 9 bases are shared with TRBD1. Trimming removed 7 bases from V and 8 bases from J; junction bases left unmatched: 14. The CDR3 loop spans 15 amino acids. Germline-derived CDR1 and CDR2 are DFQATT and SNEGSKA (reference sequence). The DNA of the CDR3 is TGCAGTGTTGCCCGACAGGGGGTAGTACGGGAAAAACTGTTTTTT. Translation gives CSVARQGVVREKLFF.

Turning to this clonotype: At one end the junction does not follow the germline gene, possibly because of a read error. The chain has TRBV5-6 and TRBJ2-7; 12 bases map to TRBD1. The CDR3 runs to 14 residues. The germline V gene encodes CDR1 SGHDT and CDR2 YYEEEE. This chain's CDR3 is CPSSRDRGPYVQYF. CDR3 coding DNA: TGTCCCAGCAGCAGGGACAGGGGGCCCTACGTGCAGTACTTC.

This clonotype showed up just a few times. The chain joins TRBV28 to TRBJ1-1, with 10 positions matching TRBD1. With V trimmed by 5 bases and J by 6 bases, 6 bases remained unmatched. The CDR3 totals 14 residues. Per germline, CDR1 MDHEN and CDR2 SYDVKM. CDR3 DNA sequence: TGTGCCAGCAGTAGGGGACAGGGGCGCGCTGAAGCTTTCTTT. Amino acid sequence: CASSRGQGRAEAFF.

To note about this clonotype: At one end the junction does not follow the germline gene, possibly because of a read error. The chain employs TRBV11-2 and TRBJ2-1, with D perhaps TRBD1 (6 bases). The CDR3 runs 16 residues. The germline gives CDR1 SGHAT, CDR2 FQNNGV. The CDR3 DNA reads TGTGCCAGCAGCGTACGGACCGGGACATGGAACAATGAGCAGTTATTC. The encoded protein is CASSVRTGTWNNEQLF.

This clonotype was detected ten times or more. J is TRBJ2-5 and V is TRBV4-1; 14 nucleotides align to TRBD2. The CDR3 totals 16 residues. V shed 2 bases and J 5 bases; nucleotides not matched to a gene: 4. Germline assignment: CDR1 MGHRA and CDR2 YSYEKL. The CDR3 is CASSQSRTSGRETQYF. The CDR3 nucleotides are TGCGCCAGCAGCCAATCCCGGACTAGCGGGAGGGAGACCCAGTACTTC.

On this clonotype itself: This could be a read error, since a much larger clone is one nucleotide away. V is TRBV6-5 and J is TRBJ2-6; D is unclear. In germline, CDR1 is MNHEY, CDR2 SVGAGI. The CDR3 has 15 residues. V was trimmed by 10 bases and J by 0 bases, leaving 13 bases between them. CDR3 DNA sequence: TGTGCCACCCTGACAAGGGTCTCTGGGGCCAACGTCCTGACTTTC. Amino acid sequence: CATLTRVSGANVLTF.

As regards this clonotype: This may come from a read error, since a much larger clone is one base off. V and J are TRBV13 and TRBJ1-1; D is perhaps TRBD1 (6 bases). The germline V gene has CDR1 PRHDT and CDR2 FYEKMQ (reference sequence). This CDR3 contains 13 residues. The CDR3 DNA reads TGTGCCGGCAGCTTAGGCCGTCCGGGGGCAGCTTTCTTT. Its protein is CAGSLGRPGAAFF.

This clonotype was counted many times. V and J are TRBV6-2 or TRBV6-3 and TRBJ2-7, with D hard to call. The V and J ends lost 8 bases and 2 bases respectively, with 4 bases between them. The CDR3 contains 10 residues. The germline V gene encodes CDR1 MNHEY and CDR2 SVGEGT. The CDR3 region is CASGTYEQYF. CDR3 coding DNA: TGTGCCAGCGGGACCTACGAGCAGTACTTC.

This clonotype appeared many times. This rearrangement joins TRBV12-5 to TRBJ1-1, with D perhaps matching TRBD1 (6 bases). CDR3 length equals 12 residues. The germline V and J ends were trimmed by 6 bases and 5 bases, with 10 bases remaining between them. Germline assignment: CDR1 LGHNT and CDR2 FRNRAP. In DNA, the CDR3 is TGTGCTAGTGGGTACAGGGAGACTGAAGCTTTCTTT. It encodes CASGYRETEAFF.

About this clonotype: Because it lacks the conserved phenylalanine or tryptophan at the end, this CDR3 is likely a read error. V and J are TRBV11-3 and TRBJ2-5; no clear D gene. The CDR3 extends over 14 amino acids. V was clipped by 4 bases and J by 2 bases, with 11 bases between them. Germline CDR1 reads SGHNT; CDR2 reads YENEEA. CDR3 loop: CASSSPHIQETQYP. CDR3 sequence (DNA): TGTGCCAGCAGCTCCCCTCATATACAAGAGACCCAGTACCCC.

Concerning this clonotype itself: A read error may explain this, as a much larger clone is one base away. V gene TRBV6-1 combines with J gene TRBJ1-1; D is unresolved. V shed 6 bases and J shed 0 bases, with 20 bases lying between them. Germline CDR1 reads MNHNS; CDR2 reads SASEGT. The CDR3 has 17 residues. CDR3 sequence: CASRKGQASSLNTEAFF. The DNA of the CDR3 is TGTGCCAGCAGGAAAGGGCAGGCCTCAAGCTTGAACACTGAAGCTTTCTTT.